This TCR beta chain comes out of a study of response to subunit inactivated influenza vaccine. Whole-study findings and limits: Authors suggested each seasonal influenza vaccination recruits few new T cells.

Per germline, CDR1 MGHDK and CDR2 SYGVNS. The ends lost 4 bases at V and 2 bases at J; junction bases unmatched: 10. The CDR3 totals 16 residues. TCRdb redid the calling of the RT-PCR reads with MiXCR, one entry per CDR3 protein. The sample contains approximately 680,000 distinct CDR3 sequences, 15% to 17% of which appear only once. A word on this clonotype: Its antigen is currently unknown.

V gene TRBV25-1 combines with J gene TRBJ2-7; 8 bases are a match to TRBD2. The specimen comprised PBMCs from blood, sampled roughly 12 days after vaccination. This TCR was recovered from a man aged 50-59 years who received an inactivated influenza vaccine. CDR3 region: CASSGGGAGGAYEQYF. CDR3 sequence (DNA): TGTGCCAGCAGTGGAGGCGGGGCGGGGGGTGCCTACGAGCAGTACTTC.